Each of the 16 T cell receptor beta chains below was sequenced from the same sample in a study of immune cell composition in non-small cell lung cancer (dated by TCRdb to the late 2010s). Non-adjacent lung tissue from the same patient, taken as far from the tumour as possible and at least 3 cm away, was used for the normal lung samples. Library creation used the immunoSEQ multiplex PCR assay. TCRdb retrieved this table from immuneACCESS and kept in-frame rearrangements only. Not all clones are present; in checked studies, unresolved V genes account for under half, and no reason is known for the remainder. The sample includes over 700 clones, with around 72% observed a single time. The ten largest clones add up to under 15% of the sample. The material sequenced was non-adjacent lung tissue. The receptors originated from a human donor with non-small cell lung cancer.

The chain carries TRBV4-2 and TRBJ2-1, with D unresolved. The CDR3 runs to 13 residues. V was pared by 0 bases and J by 7 bases, with 7 bases between. The germline gives CDR1 LGHNA, CDR2 YNFKEQ. CDR3 sequence: CASSQDFGNEQFF. In DNA form, the CDR3 reads TGTGCCAGCAGCCAAGATTTTGGGAATGAGCAGTTCTTC.

The chain couples TRBV30 to TRBJ1-5; D is uncertain. V was pared by 5 bases and J by 3 bases, with 14 bases between. The germline gives CDR1 GTSNPN, CDR2 SVGIG (reference sequence). The CDR3 consists of 14 residues. CDR3 in amino acids: CAWGKGGNNQPQHF. CDR3 bases: TGTGCCTGGGGAAAGGGAGGGAACAATCAGCCCCAGCATTTT. The whole variable domain, filled in from reference TRBV30 and TRBJ1-5, reads SQTIHQWPATLVQPVGSPLSLECTVEGTSNPNLYWYRQAAGRGLQLLFYSVGIGQISSEVPQNLSASRPQDRQFILSSKKLLLSDSGFYLCAWGKGGNNQPQHFGDGTRLSIL.

The V gene is TRBV11-2, the J gene TRBJ1-6, with a possible D match to TRBD1 (6 bases). CDR3 size: 18 residues. Germline V CDR1 and CDR2: SGHAT, FQNNGV. V was cut by 5 bases and J by 8 bases, with 25 bases left in between. The CDR3 protein is CASSPGGRLESFDSPLHF. The DNA for the CDR3 is TGTGCCAGCAGCCCCGGGGGCAGACTCGAGTCTTTCGATTCACCCCTCCACTTT.

This clone was found once. This chain joins TRBV9 and TRBJ2-1; D is ambiguous. CDR1 is SGDLS and CDR2 is YYNGEE in the germline V gene. CDR3 length: 16 residues. Trimming took 1 base from V and 7 from J, leaving 18 bases between them. CDR3 loop: CASSVSPVNGVNEQFF. The CDR3 nucleotides read TGTGCCAGCAGCGTATCACCCGTTAACGGAGTGAATGAGCAGTTCTTC.

CDR3 sequence: CASSRTHNTEAFF. CDR3 nucleotides: TGTGCCAGCAGTAGGACCCACAACACTGAAGCTTTCTTT. The chain uses TRBV6-5 and TRBJ1-1; D call uncertain. CDR3 length: 13 residues. Between the trimmed V and J ends, which lost 5 bases and 2 bases, there was a span of 9 bases. Germline CDR1 reads MNHEY; CDR2 reads SVGAGI.

The CDR3 loop reads CASSSYWVTGTDTQYF. The CDR3 DNA reads as TGTGCCAGCAGCTCCTACTGGGTCACTGGCACAGATACGCAGTATTTT. This chain uses TRBV11-3 with TRBJ2-3, with D unclear. Trimming removed 4 bases from V and 1 base from J, with 15 bases in between. This CDR3 contains 16 residues. Germline V gene lookup returns CDR1 SGHNT and CDR2 YENEEA.

V usage is TRBV12-5 and J usage is TRBJ1-4; possible D gene TRBD1, 6 bases. This CDR3 is built from 13 residues. CDR1 is LGHNT and CDR2 is FRNRAP in the germline V gene. Trimming took off 9 bases at V and 8 bases at J, with 16 bases between the two ends. CDR3 nucleotide sequence: TGTGCTAGCTCACAGGGAGTTGTGGAAAAACTGTTTTTT. It specifies CASSQGVVEKLFF.

V is TRBV4-2 and J is TRBJ2-7; 10 positions agree with TRBD2. Trimming at V came to 4 bases and at J to 2 bases, leaving 5 bases not matched to a gene. The CDR3 is 15 amino acids. CDR1 and CDR2 (germline): LGHNA, YNFKEQ. CDR3: CASSPGLAATYEQYF. The CDR3 coding sequence is TGTGCCAGCAGCCCCGGACTAGCGGCTACCTACGAGCAGTACTTC.

The chain recombines TRBV5-8 with TRBJ2-7; a weak D match, TRBD2 (5 bases). V was cut by 8 bases and J by 1 base, with 19 bases left in between. This CDR3 is 15 amino acids long. Germline assignment: CDR1 SGHTS and CDR2 YDEGEE. The CDR3 protein is CARVHQRTPSYEQYF. For the CDR3, the DNA is TGTGCCAGGGTCCACCAAAGGACTCCTTCCTACGAGCAGTACTTC.

This CDR3 reads CASSLAAGNTIYF. The CDR3 DNA reads as TGTGCCAGCAGTTTGGCAGCTGGAAACACCATATATTTT. The J gene is TRBJ1-3, the V gene TRBV27; D is uncertain. Looked up from germline, CDR1 is MNHEY and CDR2 is SMNVEV (reference sequence). The CDR3 has 13 residues. The V end lost 3 bases, the J end lost 2 bases, and 5 bases lay between the germline ends.

The CDR3 DNA reads as TGTGCCAGTAGTAAGAGGAACATGAACACTGAAGCTTTCTTT. Its translation: CASSKRNMNTEAFF. The chain employs TRBV19 and TRBJ1-1, with no clear D. V was pared by 4 bases and J by 0 bases, with 9 bases between. Germline V lookup: CDR1 LNHDA, CDR2 SQIVND (reference sequence). The CDR3 sequence is 14 residues long.

The sample holds one count of this clone. This chain uses TRBV18 with TRBJ2-5; D uncertain. The CDR3 totals 13 residues. CDR1 and CDR2 (germline): KGHSH, LQKENI. V was clipped by 1 base and J by 5 bases, with 8 bases between them. CDR3 sequence: CASSPQVLETQYF. In DNA, the CDR3 is TGTGCCAGCTCACCACAAGTTTTGGAGACCCAGTACTTC. The variable domain in full, completed from reference TRBV18 and TRBJ2-5, reads NAGVMQNPRHLVRRRGQEARLRCSPMKGHSHVYWYRQLPEEGLKFMVYLQKENIIDESGMPKERFSAEFPKEGPSILRIQQVVRGDSAAYFCASSPQVLETQYFGPGTRLLVL.

This clone was observed a single time. The CDR3 protein is CASSSQGNTGELFF. The DNA of the CDR3 is TGTGCCAGCAGTTCCCAGGGTAATACCGGGGAGCTGTTTTTT. The chain joins TRBV6-5 to TRBJ2-2; tentative D call: TRBD1 (5 bases). The V and J ends lost 4 bases and 5 bases respectively, with 11 bases between them. The germline gives CDR1 MNHEY, CDR2 SVGAGI. The CDR3 sequence is 14 residues long.

V gene TRBV11-1 combines with J gene TRBJ2-2; weak D call: TRBD1 (5 bases). Trimming stripped 3 bases from V and 3 bases from J, with 8 bases between. CDR1 is SGHAT, CDR2 FQDESV, per germline (reference sequence). The CDR3 is 14 residues long. The CDR3 protein is CASSFDRDTGELFF. CDR3 in DNA: TGTGCCAGCAGCTTCGACAGAGACACCGGGGAGCTGTTTTTT.

The chain employs TRBV28 and TRBJ1-2; 7 bases are a match to TRBD1. The ends lost 6 bases at V and 1 base at J; junction bases unmatched: 11. This CDR3 has 16 amino acids. Looked up from germline, CDR1 is MDHEN and CDR2 is SYDVKM. This CDR3 reads CASSGIPGQINYGYTF. The CDR3 DNA is TGTGCCAGCAGCGGAATACCGGGACAGATTAACTATGGCTACACCTTC.

In its sample, this clone was seen once. The rearrangement uses TRBV2 and TRBJ2-1; 13 nucleotides align to TRBD2. CDR3 length: 16 amino acids. Germline values: CDR1 SNHLY, CDR2 FYNNEI. V trimming: 4 bases; J trimming: 7 bases; junction bases outside the gene matches: 7. The CDR3 spells CASSGLLAGGMNEQFF. CDR3 sequence (DNA): TGTGCCAGCAGTGGTTTACTAGCGGGAGGGATGAATGAGCAGTTCTTC. Complete variable domain (other parts from reference TRBV2 and TRBJ2-1): EPEVTQTPSHQVTQMGQEVILRCVPISNHLYFYWYRQILGQKVEFLVSFYNNEISEKSEIFDDQFSVERPDGSNFTLKIRSTKLEDSAMYFCASSGLLAGGMNEQFFGPGTRLTVL.